The T cell receptor beta chain described here comes from a study of HIV-infected patients and healthy controls. In TCRdb, the 5' RACE reads were re-called with MiXCR into one record per CDR3 protein. The data hold about 64,000 distinct CDR3 sequences, with around 21% observed a single time. The CDR3 contains 17 residues. J was trimmed by 6 bases and V by 0 bases; bases with no gene match: 13. Germline CDR1 and CDR2: MGHRA and YSYEKL. This chain links TRBV4-1 with TRBJ1-1; 7 bases align to TRBD1. This sequence originates from a human donor in good health. Sequencing input: CD4+ T cells from blood. CDR3 residues: CASSQDPYSDRAAEAFF. CDR3 nucleotides: TGCGCCAGCAGCCAAGATCCCTATTCAGACAGGGCGGCTGAAGCTTTCTTT.